This T cell receptor beta chain was recovered during a study of cytomegalovirus exposure and HLA in healthy donors. PCR employed 60 Vbeta and 13 Jbeta primers. This table comes from immunoSEQ multiplex PCR, and its TCRdb copy is limited to in-frame clones, with some not included. Here the sample spans about 140,000 clones, over 65% being singletons. A single count supports this clone. The CDR3 runs to 16 residues. Trimming took off 0 bases at V and 3 bases at J, with 13 bases between the two ends. Germline CDR1 and CDR2: SGHRS and YFSETQ. The origin of this receptor is a woman aged 30 to 39 in good health and CMV-seronegative. The V call is TRBV5-1, the J call TRBJ2-1; possible D gene TRBD2, 6 bases. The sample consisted of PBMCs. This CDR3 reads CASSLVASVIYNEQFF. The CDR3 bases are TGCGCCAGCAGCTTGGTAGCTAGCGTCATCTACAATGAGCAGTTCTTC.